This is a list of T cell receptor beta chains from one sample in a study of T-cell reconstitution after alpha-beta-depleted transplantation in children. TCRdb re-called the PCR reads through MiXCR, storing one row per CDR3 protein. The sample lists around 600,000 distinct CDR3 sequences; 20% to 25% were seen once. The specimen comprised PBMCs, mostly from graft donor cells, sampled 360 days after TCRalphabeta/CD19-depleted stem cell transplant. The receptors here all came from a boy under two years old who had a stem cell transplant for acute myeloid leukemia, so the T cells may come from the graft donor. Both conserved end residues are part of each CDR3. D genes are given only for firm matches. The size field is filled for only some rows; it gives once, few, many or a size class.

clone_size: many; j_call: TRBJ1-5; v_call: TRBV20-1; d_call: .; cdr3_aa: CSASRYYSNQPQHF; cdr3_nt: TGCAGTGCCAGCAGGTATTATAGCAATCAGCCCCAGCATTTT
clone_size: many; j_call: TRBJ1-5; v_call: TRBV6-5; d_call: TRBD1; cdr3_aa: CASSYSRGQNSNQPQHF; cdr3_nt: TGTGCCAGCAGTTACTCGAGGGGACAGAATAGCAATCAGCCCCAGCATTTT
clone_size: few; j_call: TRBJ2-3; v_call: TRBV29-1; d_call: .; cdr3_aa: CSVNKGESYF; cdr3_nt: TGCAGCGTTAACAAGGGGGAGTCTTATTTT
clone_size: few; j_call: TRBJ2-5; v_call: TRBV20-1; d_call: .; cdr3_aa: CSASQSPQETQYF; cdr3_nt: TGCAGTGCTAGCCAGTCCCCCCAAGAGACCCAGTACTTC
clone_size: many; j_call: TRBJ1-1; v_call: TRBV6-1; d_call: .; cdr3_aa: CASSELGPGVSTEAFF; cdr3_nt: TGTGCCAGCAGTGAACTCGGACCAGGGGTGAGCACTGAAGCTTTCTTT
clone_size: few; j_call: TRBJ2-1; v_call: TRBV20-1; d_call: .; cdr3_aa: CSARDIRGTVYNEQFF; cdr3_nt: TGCAGTGCTAGAGATATTAGGGGGACGGTCTACAATGAGCAGTTCTTC
clone_size: few; j_call: TRBJ1-2; v_call: TRBV20-1; d_call: .; cdr3_aa: CSASPGYPAGYTF; cdr3_nt: TGCAGTGCTAGTCCGGGTTACCCAGCTGGCTACACCTTC
clone_size: few; j_call: TRBJ1-2; v_call: TRBV19; d_call: .; cdr3_aa: CASSPWSYGYTF; cdr3_nt: TGTGCCAGTAGTCCGTGGTCCTATGGCTACACCTTC
clone_size: many; j_call: TRBJ2-3; v_call: TRBV28; d_call: .; cdr3_aa: CASSPAGLPSTDTQYF; cdr3_nt: TGTGCCAGCAGCCCCGCCGGACTACCCTCCACAGATACGCAGTATTTT
clone_size: few; j_call: TRBJ2-1; v_call: TRBV7-9; d_call: .; cdr3_aa: CASSPPGVYRPHEQFF; cdr3_nt: TGTGCCAGCAGCCCACCAGGAGTTTACCGCCCCCATGAGCAGTTCTTC
clone_size: .; j_call: TRBJ1-5; v_call: TRBV7-9; d_call: .; cdr3_aa: CASSLGPQPNQPQHF; cdr3_nt: TGTGCCAGCAGCTTAGGCCCACAGCCTAATCAGCCCCAGCATTTT
clone_size: once; j_call: TRBJ2-3; v_call: TRBV28; d_call: .; cdr3_aa: CASNMDRFTDTQYF; cdr3_nt: TGTGCCAGCAACATGGACAGATTCACAGATACGCAGTATTTT
clone_size: many; j_call: TRBJ2-3; v_call: TRBV29-1; d_call: .; cdr3_aa: CSDTGPFGTDTQYF; cdr3_nt: TGCAGCGACACAGGGCCCTTTGGCACAGATACGCAGTATTTT
clone_size: .; j_call: TRBJ2-1; v_call: TRBV5-5; d_call: .; cdr3_aa: CASSFTQVDEQFF; cdr3_nt: TGTGCCAGCAGCTTCACCCAGGTTGATGAGCAGTTCTTC
clone_size: many; j_call: TRBJ2-3; v_call: TRBV5-1; d_call: TRBD2; cdr3_aa: CASSLAPAGDPESTDTQYF; cdr3_nt: TGCGCCAGCAGCTTGGCCCCAGCGGGGGATCCGGAAAGCACAGATACGCAGTATTTT